The source of this T cell receptor (beta chain) is a study of shared clonotypes between healthy human individuals (dated by TCRdb to 2019 to 2021). For the study in its entirety: Three men and two women, aged 18 to 49 years, made up the cohort. Leukapheresis yielded between about 0.9 and 9 billion PBMCs per donor. Different laboratories and diverse techniques were used to prepare libraries and sequence TCR repertoires, to increase sequencing depth and limit assay-specific biases. The study deeply sequenced blood TCR repertoires of about 5 healthy adults to estimate repertoire size and the extent of clonotype sharing between individuals. For each donor, CD4 naive and CD4 memory were each given three plates, CD8 naive was given two plates, and CD8 memory was given one plate.

CD8 naive samples were obtained by positive selection for CCR7 among CD45RO-negative cells, yielding a CD45RA+CCR7+ population from which TemRA cells were excluded. The donors were healthy, HIV-negative adults who had no recently reported acute infections or vaccinations. Every donor was a Caucasian adult residing in Nashville, Tennessee, USA. Blood was collected by leukapheresis, and PBMCs were isolated by Ficoll-Histopaque density gradient centrifugation and then cryopreserved in liquid nitrogen vapor phase. Analytical flow cytometry was used to check the purity and quantity of every magnetically sorted T cell population. Genomic DNA was isolated from each sorted fraction and quantified by UV absorbance on a Nanodrop 2000c. Using the deep immunoSEQ assay, multiplex PCR amplified TCR CDR3 regions from genomic DNA. Extracted genomic DNA from each cell subset was spread evenly across all wells of several immunoSEQ 96-well plates, with each plate serving as a replicate. Each replicate PCR for sorted subsets received about 210 ng genomic DNA, equal to about 30,000 T cell genomes. Purified libraries were measured with a Qubit 3.0 fluorometer, size-checked on a Bioanalyzer 2100, and measured again with the KAPA Library Quantification kit. A separate single-read 150-cycle Illumina NextSeq 550 flow cell was used to sequence each immunoSEQ 96-well plate. As for the original processing: The immunoSEQ output contained only junctional sequences without quality scores, so filtering could not match that applied to full-length reads. To assign V/J genes and CDR3, sequences were annotated against IMGT germline references using PyIR, a Python wrapper for IgBLAST v1.9. Reads with weak V/J assignments (E-value above 1e-6), missing CDR3, stop codons, out-of-frame junctions, or ambiguous translated residues were removed. A V3J clonotype was defined by an identical inferred V gene, J gene, and CDR3 amino acid sequence. The percentage overlap between two repertoires was calculated by dividing the number of shared unique clonotypes by the size of the smaller repertoire. Repertoire richness was assessed with RTK rarefaction, the Chao1 estimator, and Recon v2.1 estimates of unobserved clonotypes. For all TCRbeta clonotypes obtained by the gDNA method from a few donors, generation probabilities were computed with OLGA. This is the immuneACCESS table as TCRdb keeps it, with only in-frame sequences that have V and J called. A part of the clones is gone; compared with another copy, unresolved V genes explain less than half, and the rest is unexplained. V and J calls and clone size are given by that table; D and trimming were obtained from the DNA. The sample profile shows roughly 2.1 million clones; 85% to 95% of them were found once. The ten biggest clones cover around 1.7% of the sample.

The research as a whole found: Rarefaction of sorted-subset datasets indicated incomplete sequencing despite the large sequencing depth. Sampling was restricted to blood, and TCR repertoires in tissues likely differ from the TCR repertoires found in blood. Higher generation probabilities were observed for clonotypes shared by all four sorted-subset donors than for non-shared clonotypes. Pairwise subsampling indicated that sequencing depth was expected to affect the degree of clonotype sharing among donors. Because the study included only a small number of donors, the genetic and exposure-history diversity represented was limited. Across a few donors, roughly 5.1% of naive CD4, roughly 3.8% of naive CD8, 2.3% of memory CD4, and approximately 0.4% of memory CD8 clonotypes were shared. Estimated clonotype richness was generally larger for naive than for memory subsets.

With regard to this clone: Its antigen remains unidentified. One base away there is no much larger clone; base qualities are not given.

This TCR was recovered from a man aged 18 to 30 in good health. Some clones in this sample may be carry-over from other donors' samples. Sequenced: naive CD8+ T cells from PBMCs. This specimen's cell subset or site label, interpreted: CD45RA+CCR7+.

The CDR3 amino acid sequence is: CASRVSGRAGDEQFF. The nucleotides read TGTGCCAGCAGGGTTAGCGGGAGGGCAGGGGATGAGCAGTTCTTC. Rearrangement joined TRBV27 to TRBJ2-1, with 11 bases aligning to TRBD2. Per the germline V gene (reference sequence), MNHEY is the CDR1 and SMNVEV is the CDR2. Trimmed from V: 6 bases; trimmed from J: 8 bases; junction bases lacking a gene match: 9. From its cysteine to its phenylalanine, the CDR3 spans 15 amino acids. Of all the DNA, just the CDR3 is kept, 45 bases in frame from base 1.